This T cell receptor beta chain originates from a study of radiation and T cells in renal cell carcinoma. Study at large: Nephrectomy followed 15 Gy stereotactic body radiation by 4 weeks.

Assay used: immunoSEQ multiplex PCR; TCRdb lists only in-frame clones, some missing. The table shows some 110,000 clones, with roughly 80% occurring only once. Time point in this sample: baseline pretreatment blood. Described treatment: 15 Gy SBRT to primary tumor, nephrectomy 4 weeks later. The starting material was blood, obtained from a patient whose treatment included radiotherapy and nephrectomy. The sequence was collected from an older woman with renal cell carcinoma.

The CDR3 loop reads CASSFSGNSNTEAFF. The CDR3 region has the DNA TGTGCCAGCAGCTTCAGCGGCAATTCGAACACTGAAGCTTTCTTT. This chain joins TRBV7-2 and TRBJ1-1; D not resolved. This CDR3 comprises 15 residues. Germline assignment: CDR1 SGHTA and CDR2 FQGNSA. V was pared by 3 bases and J by 1 base, with 12 bases between.